A single sample gave rise to the 7 T cell receptor beta chains below, sequenced in a study of OX40 agonist ivuxolimab in advanced cancers. Measured with immunoSEQ multiplex PCR; TCRdb has only the in-frame clones, and not every one. The data show about 50,000 clones, approximately 84% seen once. The input for sequencing was CD4+ or CD8+ T cells sorted from blood, taken in a trial of the OX40 agonist ivuxolimab. All receptors come from an adult with an advanced solid tumor such as melanoma, head and neck, liver or kidney cancer.

The chain recombines TRBV30 with TRBJ1-2; 7 bases line up with TRBD1. The CDR3 runs to 15 residues. V was clipped by 2 bases and J by 2 bases; unmatched bases: 8. Germline V gene sequence: CDR1 GTSNPN, CDR2 SVGIG (reference sequence). CDR3: CAWSRGQRLNYGYTF. The CDR3 DNA is TGTGCCTGGAGTAGGGGGCAGCGACTAAACTATGGCTACACCTTC.

The chain is built from TRBV23-1 and TRBJ1-3, with TRBD1 as a possible D gene (5 bases). TRBV23-1 falls under the ORF class, with uncertain function. The length of the CDR3 is 14 residues. V lost 3 bases and J 1 base, leaving 7 bases between the germline ends. The CDR3 DNA reads TGCGCCAGCAGTCAGTACAGGTCTGGAAACACCATATATTTT. Protein sequence: CASSQYRSGNTIYF.

This chain uses TRBV29-1 with TRBJ2-7, with unresolved D. V lost 1 base, J lost 3 bases, and 7 bases lay in between. The length of the CDR3 is 12 residues. Germline V gene sequence: CDR1 SQVTM, CDR2 ANQGSEA. In DNA form, the CDR3 reads TGCAGCGTTGAAGCGAGTAGCTACGAGCAGTACTTC. Its protein is CSVEASSYEQYF.

The chain uses TRBV28 and TRBJ2-1; 10 bases map to TRBD1. The trim removed 6 bases at V and 9 bases at J, leaving 11 bases unmatched. Germline lookup yields CDR1 MDHEN and CDR2 SYDVKM. The CDR3 spans 15 residues. The CDR3 reads CASSGAGTGVREQFF. In nucleotides, the CDR3 is TGTGCCAGCAGCGGTGCCGGGACAGGGGTCCGTGAGCAGTTCTTC.

This clone was detected once. This rearrangement joins TRBV11-2 to TRBJ2-7, with a weak D call TRBD2 (5 bases). Trimming took 1 base from V and 2 from J, leaving 12 bases between them. Germline CDR1 SGHAT, CDR2 FQNNGV. This CDR3 has 15 amino acids. The CDR3 DNA is TGTGCCAGCAGCTTAGGGCTAGCTGATACCTACGAGCAGTACTTC. Translated: CASSLGLADTYEQYF. Drawing the rest from reference TRBV11-2 and TRBJ2-7, the complete variable domain is EAGVAQSPRYKIIEKRQSVAFWCNPISGHATLYWYQQILGQGPKLLIQFQNNGVVDDSQLPKDRFSAERLKGVDSTLKIQPAKLEDSAVYLCASSLGLADTYEQYFGPGTRLTVT.

V is TRBV6-1 and J is TRBJ2-1; D unresolved. Germline-derived CDR1 and CDR2 are MNHNS and SASEGT. Trimming stripped 6 bases from V and 6 bases from J, with 6 bases between. The CDR3 covers 11 residues. The CDR3 is CASSPSNEQFF. DNA for the CDR3: TGTGCCAGCAGCCCCTCCAATGAGCAGTTCTTC.

V and J are TRBV18 and TRBJ2-2; D unclear. The CDR3 runs to 13 residues. Trimming took off 1 base at V and 6 bases at J, with 6 bases between the two ends. The germline V gene encodes CDR1 KGHSH and CDR2 LQKENI. The CDR3 DNA follows: TGTGCCAGCTCACCACTGGCGGCCGGGGAGCTGTTTTTT. It translates to CASSPLAAGELFF.